A selection of T cell receptor beta chains follows, all from one sample in a study of response to subunit inactivated influenza vaccine. In TCRdb, the RT-PCR reads were re-called with MiXCR into one record per CDR3 protein. The table lists 500,000 or so distinct CDR3 sequences, approximately 16% of them singletons. The specimen was CD4+ T cells sorted from PBMCs, collected roughly 24 months after vaccination. Receptor source: a man in his fifties or sixties who received an inactivated influenza vaccine. The CDR3 runs from the conserved cysteine through the conserved F or W. D genes are given only for firm matches. The size entry is marked missing in some rows and otherwise reads once, few, many or a size class.

j_call clone_size d_call v_call cdr3_aa cdr3_nt
TRBJ2-5 - - TRBV7-2 CASSLDRNRVETQYF TGTGCCAGCAGCTTAGATAGAAACCGGGTGGAGACCCAGTACTTC
TRBJ2-3 - - TRBV20-1 CSARLPSTDTQYF TGCAGTGCGAGACTCCCTAGCACAGATACGCAGTATTTT
TRBJ2-3 few - TRBV4-1 CASSQGSLTGSRRADTQYF TGCGCCAGCAGCCAAGGGAGCCTGACGGGATCAAGGAGAGCAGATACGCAGTATTTT
TRBJ2-3 many - TRBV20-1 CSARENEEPAADTQYF TGCAGTGCTAGAGAGAATGAGGAACCGGCTGCAGATACGCAGTATTTT
TRBJ2-1 few TRBD2 TRBV12-3/TRBV12-4 CASTPAGLANNEQFF TGTGCCAGCACCCCCGCGGGACTAGCGAACAATGAGCAGTTCTTC
TRBJ2-3 - TRBD1 TRBV7-2 CASSLGGQAMDTQYF TGTGCCAGCAGCTTAGGGGGACAGGCCATGGATACGCAGTATTTT
TRBJ2-5 - - TRBV5-1 CASSPLGETQYF TGCGCCAGCAGTCCTTTAGGGGAGACCCAGTACTTC
TRBJ2-1 few TRBD2 TRBV6-2/TRBV6-3 CASSSGLAGGRNEQFF TGTGCCAGCAGTTCTGGACTAGCGGGAGGGAGGAATGAGCAGTTCTTC
TRBJ2-5 - - TRBV12-3/TRBV12-4 CASSQTGGRDTQYF TGTGCCAGCAGTCAGACCGGGGGGCGGGATACCCAGTACTTC
TRBJ2-5 few TRBD1 TRBV28 CASSYSRGFGTQYF TGTGCCAGCTCATATAGCAGGGGGTTTGGGACCCAGTACTTC
TRBJ2-1 many - TRBV20-1 CSAWVWGSYNEQFF TGCAGTGCTTGGGTTTGGGGGTCCTACAATGAGCAGTTCTTC
TRBJ2-3 - TRBD2 TRBV20-1 CSARGVAGVFGTDTQYF TGCAGTGCTAGAGGGGTAGCGGGAGTGTTCGGGACAGATACGCAGTATTTT
TRBJ2-1 few - TRBV6-5 CASSYSGRDNEQFF TGTGCCAGCAGTTACTCTGGGCGGGACAATGAGCAGTTCTTC
TRBJ1-2 many - TRBV5-6 CASSLAPTGTFLSQGYTF TGTGCCAGCAGCTTGGCACCAACCGGGACCTTCCTCAGTCAGGGCTACACCTTC
TRBJ1-6 - TRBD1 TRBV6-1 CASSQGQGWSPLHF TGTGCCAGCAGCCAGGGACAGGGCTGGTCACCCCTCCACTTT
TRBJ2-1 few TRBD2 TRBV6-1 CASSEEIAGVYNEQFF TGTGCCAGCAGTGAAGAAATAGCGGGGGTCTACAATGAGCAGTTCTTC
TRBJ2-3 few TRBD1 TRBV3-1 CASSRDRVADTQYF TGTGCCAGCAGCCGAGACAGGGTGGCAGATACGCAGTATTTT
TRBJ2-1 - TRBD2 TRBV7-2 CASHTAGGTYNEQFF TGTGCCAGCCATACCGCGGGGGGGACTTACAATGAGCAGTTCTTC
TRBJ2-3 - TRBD2 TRBV7-9 CASTRRLAGGTDTQYF TGTGCCAGCACCCGACGACTAGCGGGAGGCACAGATACGCAGTATTTT
TRBJ2-3 many - TRBV28 CASRRRRLVIGTDTQYF TGTGCCAGCCGCCGGCGGCGGTTGGTTATTGGCACAGATACGCAGTATTTT
TRBJ1-2 many - TRBV6-2/TRBV6-3 CASSRDYGYTF TGTGCCAGCAGCCGGGACTATGGCTACACCTTC
TRBJ2-3 many - TRBV7-2 CASSFGADTQYF TGTGCCAGCAGCTTTGGAGCAGATACGCAGTATTTT
TRBJ2-7 few - TRBV25-1 CASSVGYRVYEQYF TGTGCCAGCAGCGTAGGATACAGGGTTTACGAGCAGTACTTC
TRBJ1-1 many TRBD1 TRBV5-5 CASNSRGGYYTEAFF TGTGCCAGCAACTCCAGGGGGGGCTATTACACTGAAGCTTTCTTT
TRBJ1-1 few TRBD1 TRBV5-4 CASSQWDRRMTEAFF TGTGCCAGCAGCCAATGGGACAGGAGGATGACTGAAGCTTTCTTT
TRBJ2-3 many - TRBV20-1 CSATDTQYF TGCAGTGCTACAGATACGCAGTATTTT
TRBJ1-2 few - TRBV20-1 CSASQTVLDGYTF TGCAGTGCTAGTCAGACAGTTTTGGATGGCTACACCTTC
TRBJ1-2 few - TRBV3-1 CASSQVVAVGGYGYTF TGTGCCAGCAGCCAAGTAGTGGCCGTAGGGGGCTATGGCTACACCTTC
TRBJ2-7 few TRBD1 TRBV7-6 CASSYGQGSNEQYF TGTGCCAGCAGCTACGGACAGGGTTCCAACGAGCAGTACTTC
TRBJ2-1 - - TRBV7-8 CASSQYRTPGGDEQFF TGTGCCAGCAGCCAATACAGGACTCCCGGGGGTGATGAGCAGTTCTTC
TRBJ2-7 - - TRBV25-1 CASRGPAVTQYF TGTGCCAGCAGGGGCCCCGCGGTAACCCAGTACTTC
TRBJ2-5 few TRBD2 TRBV10-3 CAISQLGLAGGGNQETQYF TGTGCCATCAGTCAATTGGGACTAGCGGGCGGGGGGAACCAAGAGACCCAGTACTTC
TRBJ2-3 - - TRBV4-2 CASSQGGWGSGDTQYF TGTGCCAGCAGCCAAGGTGGTTGGGGGTCGGGAGATACGCAGTATTTT
TRBJ2-1 many - TRBV29-1 CSVEDLEGWATHEQFF TGCAGCGTTGAAGATCTTGAAGGGTGGGCTACCCATGAGCAGTTCTTC
TRBJ2-7 few - TRBV7-2 CASSLNMPYEQYF TGTGCCAGCAGCTTGAACATGCCCTACGAGCAGTACTTC
TRBJ2-2 few - TRBV5-1 CASSEPQGRELFF TGCGCCAGCAGCGAGCCACAGGGAAGGGAGCTGTTTTTT
TRBJ2-5 - - TRBV7-8 CASSPGYKETQYF TGTGCCAGCAGCCCGGGTTACAAAGAGACCCAGTACTTC
TRBJ2-7 few - TRBV24-1 CATSEPGTYEQYF TGTGCCACCAGTGAACCGGGTACCTACGAGCAGTACTTC
TRBJ2-4 - - TRBV20-1 CSAEHTTGARRDIQYF TGCAGTGCTGAACACACAACAGGAGCCCGCCGGGACATTCAGTACTTC
TRBJ2-7 many - TRBV29-1 CSVGGFYEQYF TGCAGCGTAGGGGGTTTTTACGAGCAGTACTTC
TRBJ2-1 few - TRBV7-9 CASSRTASYNEQFF TGTGCCAGCAGCCGGACAGCCTCCTACAATGAGCAGTTCTTC
TRBJ2-1 - TRBD2 TRBV7-2 CASSPQGLAVYNEQFF TGTGCCAGCAGCCCACAGGGACTAGCCGTCTACAATGAGCAGTTCTTC
TRBJ2-3 many - TRBV20-1 CSARGGGGGGFTDTQYF TGCAGTGCTAGAGGAGGAGGGGGGGGTGGTTTCACAGATACGCAGTATTTT
TRBJ2-1 - - TRBV4-1 CASSRGRVSYNEQFF TGCGCCAGCAGCCGGGGGCGGGTCTCCTACAATGAGCAGTTCTTC
TRBJ1-6 few - TRBV10-3 CAISESRGNNSPLHF TGTGCCATCAGTGAGTCCCGGGGGAATAATTCACCCCTCCACTTT
TRBJ2-3 few TRBD2 TRBV12-3/TRBV12-4 CATRGGMDTQYF TGTGCCACCCGCGGGGGGATGGATACGCAGTATTTT
TRBJ2-5 few TRBD1 TRBV29-1 CSVSRQGGRETQYF TGCAGCGTCTCCAGACAGGGTGGGAGAGAGACCCAGTACTTC
TRBJ2-1 - - TRBV28 CASSFGGGVRIDEQFF TGTGCCAGCAGTTTCGGGGGAGGTGTTCGGATCGATGAGCAGTTCTTC
TRBJ2-2 few TRBD2 TRBV20-1 CSAKQGGRGNTGELFF TGCAGTGCTAAACAGGGCGGGAGGGGCAACACCGGGGAGCTGTTTTTT
TRBJ2-2 - TRBD1 TRBV7-2 CASSRPTGDVNRVNTGELFF TGTGCCAGCAGCCGCCCCACAGGGGACGTGAACAGGGTGAACACCGGGGAGCTGTTTTTT